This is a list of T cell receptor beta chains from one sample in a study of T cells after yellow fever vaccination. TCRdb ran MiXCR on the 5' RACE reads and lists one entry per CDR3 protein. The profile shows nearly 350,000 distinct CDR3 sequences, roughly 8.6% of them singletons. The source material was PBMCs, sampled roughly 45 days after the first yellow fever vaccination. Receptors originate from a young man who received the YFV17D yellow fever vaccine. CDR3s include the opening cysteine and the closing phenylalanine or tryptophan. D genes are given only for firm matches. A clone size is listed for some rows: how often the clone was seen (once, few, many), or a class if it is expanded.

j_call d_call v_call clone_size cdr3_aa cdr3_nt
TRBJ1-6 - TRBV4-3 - CASSQDTSPGNLLDSPLHF TGCGCCAGCAGCCAAGATACTTCACCAGGGAACCTATTGGATTCACCCCTCCACTTT
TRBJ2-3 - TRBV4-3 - CASSQEGWADTQYF TGCGCCAGCAGCCAAGAGGGATGGGCAGATACGCAGTATTTT
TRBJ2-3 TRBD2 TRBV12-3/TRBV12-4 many CASTKKRGSTDTQYF TGTGCCAGCACCAAAAAGCGGGGAAGCACAGATACGCAGTATTTT
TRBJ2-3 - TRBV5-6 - CASSWGGGWGTDTQYF TGTGCCAGCAGCTGGGGGGGGGGCTGGGGGACAGATACGCAGTATTTT
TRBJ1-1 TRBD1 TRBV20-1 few CSAPFRQGGNEAFF TGCAGTGCCCCCTTTCGACAGGGAGGTAATGAAGCTTTCTTT
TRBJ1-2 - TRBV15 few CATSRDFRLNYGYTF TGTGCCACCAGCAGAGATTTTCGACTAAACTATGGCTACACCTTC
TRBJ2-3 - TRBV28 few CASSDPGGVTDTQYF TGTGCCAGCAGCGACCCAGGGGGGGTGACAGATACGCAGTATTTT
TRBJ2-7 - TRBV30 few CAWTAAYEQYF TGTGCCTGGACGGCCGCCTACGAGCAGTACTTC
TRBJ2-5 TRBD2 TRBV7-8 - CASSFGGDQETQYF TGTGCCAGCAGCTTTGGGGGGGACCAAGAGACCCAGTACTTC
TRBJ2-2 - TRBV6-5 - CASSYSDRNTGELFF TGTGCCAGCAGTTACTCGGACAGGAACACCGGGGAGCTGTTTTTT
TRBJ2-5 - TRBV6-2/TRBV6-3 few CASRKAGHQETQYF TGTGCCAGCAGAAAAGCCGGACACCAAGAGACCCAGTACTTC
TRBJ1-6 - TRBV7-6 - CASSAIGGGDNNSPLHF TGTGCCAGCAGCGCTATCGGAGGGGGAGATAATAATTCACCCCTCCACTTT
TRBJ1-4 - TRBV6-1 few CASRGNRAEYEKLFF TGTGCCAGCAGGGGTAACAGGGCCGAGTATGAAAAACTGTTTTTT
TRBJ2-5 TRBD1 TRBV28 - CASSFRRDRASVTQYF TGTGCCAGCAGTTTCAGGCGGGACAGGGCTTCGGTGACCCAGTACTTC
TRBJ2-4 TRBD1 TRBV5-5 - CASSLSTGGISGNIQYF TGTGCCAGCAGCCTATCGACAGGGGGGATCTCGGGAAACATTCAGTACTTC
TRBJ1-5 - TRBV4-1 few CASSLRGVSNQPQHF TGCGCCAGCAGCCTTAGAGGGGTTAGCAATCAGCCCCAGCATTTT
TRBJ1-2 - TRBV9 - CASAIGDNYGYTF TGTGCCAGCGCGATAGGGGACAACTATGGCTACACCTTC
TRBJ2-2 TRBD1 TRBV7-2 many CASSFGTGTTGELFF TGTGCCAGCAGCTTCGGGACAGGGACTACCGGGGAGCTGTTTTTT
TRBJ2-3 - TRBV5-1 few CASSIALSSTDTQYF TGCGCCAGCAGTATTGCGTTGTCTAGCACAGATACGCAGTATTTT
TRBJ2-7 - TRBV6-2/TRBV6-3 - CASEDRFYEQYF TGTGCCAGCGAGGACAGATTTTACGAGCAGTACTTC
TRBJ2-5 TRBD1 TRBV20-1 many CSARDWTGQETQYF TGCAGTGCTAGAGACTGGACAGGCCAAGAGACCCAGTACTTC
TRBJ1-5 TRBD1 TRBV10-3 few CAISDRGPSNQPQHF TGTGCCATCAGCGACAGGGGACCAAGCAATCAGCCCCAGCATTTT
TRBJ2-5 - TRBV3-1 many CASSQQRGYQETQYF TGTGCCAGCAGCCAACAACGGGGGTACCAAGAGACCCAGTACTTC
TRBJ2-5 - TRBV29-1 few CSVEKVFQETQYF TGCAGCGTTGAGAAAGTCTTCCAAGAGACCCAGTACTTC
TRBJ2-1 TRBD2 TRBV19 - CASTTTSGEHSYNEQFF TGTGCCAGTACTACGACTAGCGGGGAACATTCCTACAATGAGCAGTTCTTC
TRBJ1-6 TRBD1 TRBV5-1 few CASSGWTGVNSPLHF TGCGCCAGCAGCGGCTGGACAGGGGTCAATTCACCCCTCCACTTT
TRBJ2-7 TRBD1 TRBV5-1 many CASSSGTGGTPYEQYF TGCGCCAGCAGCTCCGGGACAGGCGGGACCCCCTACGAGCAGTACTTC
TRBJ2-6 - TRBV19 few CASSANSGANVLTF TGTGCCAGTAGTGCTAACTCTGGGGCCAACGTCCTGACTTTC
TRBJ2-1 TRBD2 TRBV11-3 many CASSLVGGGAGNEQFF TGTGCCAGCAGCTTAGTCGGCGGGGGGGCCGGCAATGAGCAGTTCTTC
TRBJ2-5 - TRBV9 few CASSVGTDDQETQYF TGTGCCAGCAGCGTAGGCACGGACGACCAAGAGACCCAGTACTTC
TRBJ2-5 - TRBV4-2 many CASSQGGAGRETQYF TGTGCCAGCAGCCAAGGAGGAGCGGGCCGGGAGACCCAGTACTTC
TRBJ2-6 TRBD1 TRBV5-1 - CASSRTTGPTHSGANVLTF TGCGCCAGCAGCCGGACGACAGGGCCAACGCACTCTGGGGCCAACGTCCTGACTTTC
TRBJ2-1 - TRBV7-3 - CASSLSEGGEQFF TGTGCCAGCAGCTTAAGCGAGGGCGGTGAGCAGTTCTTC
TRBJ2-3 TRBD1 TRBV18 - CASSSGTGVTDTQYF TGTGCCAGCTCGTCCGGGACAGGGGTGACAGATACGCAGTATTTT
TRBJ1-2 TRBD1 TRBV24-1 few CATSDPRGQGFYGYTF TGTGCCACCAGTGACCCTCGGGGACAGGGTTTCTATGGCTACACCTTC
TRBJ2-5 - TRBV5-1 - CASSLAPGGSETQYF TGCGCCAGCAGCTTGGCCCCTGGGGGCAGTGAGACCCAGTACTTC
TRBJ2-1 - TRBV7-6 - CASSLEPLWGEQFF TGTGCCAGCAGCTTAGAGCCCTTATGGGGTGAGCAGTTCTTC
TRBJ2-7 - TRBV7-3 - CASSLSHSYEQYF TGTGCCAGCAGCTTGTCCCACTCCTACGAGCAGTACTTC
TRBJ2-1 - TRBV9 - CASSVGASIRNEQFF TGTGCCAGCAGCGTAGGGGCTAGTATTAGGAATGAGCAGTTCTTC
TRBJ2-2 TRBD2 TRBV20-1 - CSARDPGGPHTGELFF TGCAGTGCTAGAGACCCGGGGGGGCCCCACACCGGGGAGCTGTTTTTT
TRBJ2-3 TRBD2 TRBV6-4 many CASSDSGGGADTQYF TGTGCCAGCAGTGACTCAGGCGGGGGGGCAGATACGCAGTATTTT
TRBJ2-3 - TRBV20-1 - CSARLGGGTPDTQYF TGCAGTGCCCGGTTGGGGGGGGGGACACCAGATACGCAGTATTTT
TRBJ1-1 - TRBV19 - CASSMVAGGEAFF TGTGCCAGTAGTATGGTAGCTGGGGGTGAAGCTTTCTTT
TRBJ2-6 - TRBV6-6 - CASSPQSGRLTF TGTGCCAGCAGCCCTCAGTCCGGCAGGCTGACTTTC
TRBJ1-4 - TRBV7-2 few CASSPRSRSSNEKLFF TGTGCCAGCAGCCCGCGGAGCAGGAGCTCTAATGAAAAACTGTTTTTT
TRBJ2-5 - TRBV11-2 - CASSLRSRANQETQYF TGTGCCAGCAGCTTAAGGAGCAGGGCGAACCAAGAGACCCAGTACTTC
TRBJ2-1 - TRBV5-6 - CASSPGRVEQFF TGTGCCAGCAGCCCCGGTCGGGTTGAGCAGTTCTTC
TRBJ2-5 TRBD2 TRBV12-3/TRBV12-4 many CASSHALGTRKETQYF TGTGCCAGCAGCCACGCCTTAGGGACTAGAAAAGAGACCCAGTACTTC